Sequencing of this TCR beta chain was carried out in a study of T cell responses to AZD1222 COVID-19 vaccine. Findings and limits, study-wide: Repertoire collection took place solely once the T cell response had peaked. The donor cohort was predominantly white British with a female majority, and clonal diversity may have been underestimated. The number of AZD1222 recipients seropositive at baseline was only five to seven. Spike-specific TCR breadth rose after two AZD1222 doses, and depth rose as well.

The CDR3 runs to 15 residues. The germline V gene has CDR1 KGHDR and CDR2 SFDVKD. V shed 4 bases and J shed 5 bases, with 14 bases lying between them. Produced via immunoSEQ multiplex PCR; TCRdb's table is partial and in-frame only. The table shows about 140,000 clones, with just under 95% occurring only once. Regarding this clone: Antigen: not known.

The material was peripheral blood, obtained after recovery from COVID-19. The receptor's source is an adult who had recovered from COVID-19. The chain uses TRBV24-1 and TRBJ2-1; a possible D gene is TRBD2 (7 bases). CDR3 residues: CATSDPGGRDNEQFF. CDR3 DNA: TGTGCCACCAGTGACCCGGGGGGCAGGGACAATGAGCAGTTCTTC.